One sample yielded the 24 T cell receptor beta chains listed below, sequenced in a study of Ad26.COV2.S vaccination and SARS-CoV-2 variants. Data came from immunoSEQ multiplex PCR; TCRdb stores just in-frame clones and leaves some out. The sample lists about 350,000 clones, about 88% seen once, with approximately 3.5% in the top ten. The treatment: around 19 received Ad26.COV2.S at low or high dose, single or two shots; several received placebo; per-sample allocation not given. Sampling happened 63 days after the first vaccine or placebo injection. The input for sequencing was peripheral blood, taken in a trial of Ad26.COV2.S vaccine versus placebo. The receptors were gathered from a person between 18 and 65 years old who received the Ad26.COV2.S COVID-19 vaccine or a placebo.

The CDR3, as DNA: TGTGCCACCAGTGGCGGACCTTTTTATATGCCCGCAGGGGATGGAAACACCATATATTTT. Protein: CATSGGPFYMPAGDGNTIYF. The chain carries TRBV24-1 and TRBJ1-3; D may be TRBD1 (6 bases). Germline V gene sequence: CDR1 KGHDR, CDR2 SFDVKD. Trimming removed 5 bases at V and 3 bases at J, with 28 bases between. The CDR3 spans 20 residues.

The chain carries TRBV29-1 and TRBJ2-2; 14 nucleotides line up with TRBD2. The germline gives CDR1 SQVTM, CDR2 ANQGSEA. After removal of 4 bases from V and 5 bases from J, the junction contained 6 bases not matched to a gene. This CDR3 has 16 amino acids. CDR3: CSVAGTSGSGTGELFF. CDR3 nucleotide sequence: TGCAGCGTTGCTGGGACTAGCGGGAGTGGTACCGGGGAGCTGTTTTTT.

On this clone: Other DNA sequences in the same sample also yield this CDR3. This rearrangement joins TRBV7-2 to TRBJ2-3, with D possibly matching TRBD1 (6 bases). Deletions cut 1 base from V and 0 bases from J, with 8 bases between. There are 15 residues in the CDR3. CDR1 and CDR2 from the germline V gene are SGHTA and FQGNSA. CDR3 amino acids: CASSLGQGSTDTQYF. The CDR3 DNA reads as TGTGCCAGCAGCTTAGGGCAGGGGAGCACAGATACGCAGTATTTT.

V is TRBV18 and J is TRBJ2-3; D not resolved. CDR1 is KGHSH, CDR2 LQKENI, per germline. V lost 5 bases and J lost 2, with 8 bases in between. The CDR3 is 13 residues long. For the CDR3, the DNA is TGTGCCAGCTCATCCCCTGACACAGATACGCAGTATTTT. Translating gives CASSSPDTDTQYF.

The chain uses TRBV5-6 and TRBJ2-1; 7 bases are shared with TRBD2. The junction had 11 bases not matched to a gene; V was cut back by 5 bases and J by 3 bases. This CDR3 has 16 residues. Germline CDR1 is SGHDT and CDR2 is YYEEEE. CDR3 region: CASSRSGGSFYNEQFF. The CDR3 nucleotides read TGTGCCAGCAGTCGTTCGGGCGGGAGCTTCTACAATGAGCAGTTCTTC. Full variable domain (outside the CDR3, taken from reference TRBV5-6 and TRBJ2-1): DAGVTQSPTHLIKTRGQQVTLRCSPKSGHDTVSWYQQALGQGPQFIFQYYEEEERQRGNFPDRFSGHQFPNYSSELNVNALLLGDSALYLCASSRSGGSFYNEQFFGPGTRLTVL.

The V and J genes are TRBV6-5 and TRBJ1-1; D is unresolved. The V gene's germline CDR1 is MNHEY and CDR2 SVGAGI. CDR3 length equals 16 residues. The ends were cut back, 4 bases at V and 0 bases at J, with 15 bases in the middle. The CDR3 sequence: CASSLRYSPMNTEAFF. The CDR3 DNA is TGTGCCAGCAGTTTACGTTACAGTCCGATGAACACTGAAGCTTTCTTT.

This chain connects TRBV18 to TRBJ2-3; 7 bases match TRBD2. V dropped 2 bases and J dropped 1; count of bases not matched to a gene: 3. CDR1 and CDR2 (germline): KGHSH, LQKENI. The CDR3 covers 15 residues. The CDR3 sequence: CASSPWLAGTDTQYF. The DNA for the CDR3 is TGTGCCAGCTCACCATGGCTAGCGGGCACAGATACGCAGTATTTT.

V and J are TRBV10-3 and TRBJ2-1; 8 nucleotides match TRBD1. CDR1 is ENHRY and CDR2 is SYGVKD in the germline V gene. The CDR3 contains 16 residues. V shed 4 bases, J shed 5 bases, and the junction held 10 bases outside the gene matches. The CDR3 sequence: CAISVLGTGNDNEQFF. DNA of the CDR3: TGTGCCATCAGTGTCCTAGGGACAGGCAACGACAATGAGCAGTTCTTC.

The chain joins TRBV28 to TRBJ2-2; D possibly uses TRBD1 or TRBD2 (6 bases each). This CDR3 is built from 20 residues. Trimming pared 6 bases from V and 4 bases from J, leaving 30 bases between. CDR1 and CDR2 from the germline V gene are MDHEN and SYDVKM. This CDR3 is CASSYKGTTAGHRSTGELFF. The CDR3 coding sequence is TGTGCCAGCAGCTACAAGGGGACCACGGCGGGACACCGTTCCACCGGGGAGCTGTTTTTT.

The rearrangement joins TRBV7-2 to TRBJ1-4; perhaps TRBD1 as D (6 bases). V lost 1 base to trimming and J lost 7 bases, with 13 bases between them. Germline assignment: CDR1 SGHTA and CDR2 FQGNSA. The CDR3 is 15 amino acids. DNA of the CDR3: TGTGCCAGCAGCTTAGGCACAGGGAGGAGTGAAAAACTGTTTTTT. Encoded protein: CASSLGTGRSEKLFF.

This sequence joins TRBV9 and TRBJ2-1; D possibly matches TRBD1 or TRBD2 (5 bases each). Looked up from germline, CDR1 is SGDLS and CDR2 is YYNGEE. The CDR3 runs to 14 residues. With 4 bases removed from V and 8 bases from J, the gap between germline ends came to 16 bases. This chain's CDR3 is CASSRDPASDEQFF. In nucleotides, the CDR3 is TGTGCCAGCAGCCGGGACCCGGCCTCGGATGAGCAGTTCTTC.

The V and J genes are TRBV5-3 and TRBJ2-7, with D perhaps being TRBD1 or TRBD2 (6 bases each). TRBV5-3 is assigned to the ORF class and has an uncertain function. V lost 0 bases, J lost 4 bases, and 8 bases lay in between. The CDR3 loop spans 13 amino acids. The CDR3 reads CARSLVGGYEQYF. The CDR3 DNA reads as TGTGCCAGAAGCTTGGTAGGGGGGTACGAGCAGTACTTC.

The J gene is TRBJ2-1, the V gene TRBV5-1; 8 bases fit TRBD1. CDR1 SGHRS and CDR2 YFSETQ come from the germline V gene. J was trimmed by 2 bases and V by 1 base; bases with no gene match: 5. This CDR3 spans 16 amino acids. This CDR3 is CASSLSGGVTYNEQFF. The CDR3, as DNA: TGCGCCAGCAGCTTGTCAGGGGGCGTCACCTACAATGAGCAGTTCTTC.

J is TRBJ2-1 and V is TRBV12-3 or TRBV12-4; D call uncertain. V was shortened by 7 bases and J by 9 bases, with 16 bases between the two germline ends. The CDR3 totals 13 residues. CDR3 bases: TGTGCCAGCAACCTCGACTTGTGGGGTGAGCAGTTCTTC. Amino acid sequence: CASNLDLWGEQFF.

This chain links TRBV25-1 with TRBJ1-1; 8 nucleotides match TRBD1. V lost 2 bases, J lost 2 bases, and 7 bases stayed unmatched. This CDR3 region has 16 residues. Germline CDR1 reads MGHDK; CDR2 reads SYGVNS. CDR3 residues: CASSETPGQANTEAFF. CDR3 DNA: TGTGCCAGCAGTGAAACCCCGGGACAGGCCAACACTGAAGCTTTCTTT.

Comments on this clone: A read error may produce the germline difference seen at one junction end. This chain uses TRBV6-1 with TRBJ1-2; no clear D. CDR3 size: 13 residues. Germline assignment: CDR1 MNHNS and CDR2 SASEGT. The CDR3 loop is CASSEADYYGYTF. CDR3 sequence (DNA): TGTGCCAGCAGCGAAGCCGATTACTATGGCTACACCTTC.

The chain uses TRBV7-2 and TRBJ1-5; D not resolved. The CDR3 runs 17 residues. CDR1 and CDR2 from the germline V gene are SGHTA and FQGNSA. V was cut by 1 base and J by 7 bases, with 20 bases left in between. The DNA of the CDR3 is TGTGCCAGCAGCTTAGTATCGCCGATCCCAACCGGGCAGCCCCAGCATTTT. Encoded protein: CASSLVSPIPTGQPQHF. Full variable domain (remainder filled in from reference TRBV7-2 and TRBJ1-5): GAGVSQSPSNKVTEKGKDVELRCDPISGHTALYWYRQSLGQGLEFLIYFQGNSAPDKSGLPSDRFSAERTGGSVSTLTIQRTQQEDSAVYLCASSLVSPIPTGQPQHFGDGTRLSIL.

This chain joins TRBV5-1 and TRBJ1-1; 9 bases are a match to TRBD1. The CDR3 sequence is 14 residues long. Losses at the gene ends were 4 bases for V and 0 bases for J; bases not matched to a gene: 1. CDR1 SGHRS and CDR2 YFSETQ come from the germline V gene. The CDR3 DNA reads as TGCGCCAGCAGCGGGGACAGGGTGAACACTGAAGCTTTCTTT. Protein product: CASSGDRVNTEAFF.

The J gene is TRBJ2-5, the V gene TRBV11-2; perhaps D is TRBD1 or TRBD2 (5 bases each). This CDR3 spans 14 amino acids. CDR1 and CDR2 from the germline V gene are SGHAT and FQNNGV. V dropped 5 bases and J dropped 2 bases, with 12 bases sitting between them. The CDR3 reads CASSPLGVQETQYF. The CDR3 DNA reads TGTGCCAGCAGCCCGCTGGGGGTACAAGAGACCCAGTACTTC. Supplemented by reference TRBV11-2 and TRBJ2-5, the full variable domain reads EAGVAQSPRYKIIEKRQSVAFWCNPISGHATLYWYQQILGQGPKLLIQFQNNGVVDDSQLPKDRFSAERLKGVDSTLKIQPAKLEDSAVYLCASSPLGVQETQYFGPGTRLLVL.

The chain has TRBV30 and TRBJ2-5; 8 positions agree with TRBD1. Germline loops: CDR1 GTSNPN, CDR2 SVGIG (reference sequence). This CDR3 spans 14 amino acids. The V segment lost 4 bases and the J segment 4 bases; nucleotides outside the gene matches: 8. The chain's CDR3 is CAWTPDRVGETQYF. In nucleotides, the CDR3 is TGTGCCTGGACCCCGGACAGGGTGGGAGAGACCCAGTACTTC.

The chain recombines TRBV5-1 with TRBJ1-1; D is ambiguous. CDR1 and CDR2 (germline): SGHRS, YFSETQ. V gave up 0 bases and J gave up 4 bases, with 13 bases separating them. The CDR3 loop spans 15 amino acids. CDR3 in amino acids: CASSLEVVGRTEAFF. Here the CDR3 DNA reads TGCGCCAGCAGCTTGGAGGTGGTAGGGCGCACTGAAGCTTTCTTT. The whole variable domain, filled in from reference TRBV5-1 and TRBJ1-1, reads KAGVTQTPRYLIKTRGQQVTLSCSPISGHRSVSWYQQTPGQGLQFLFEYFSETQRNKGNFPGRFSGRQFSNSRSEMNVSTLELGDSALYLCASSLEVVGRTEAFFGQGTRLTVV.

The chain recombines TRBV21-1 with TRBJ2-1; TRBD1, the D gene given by the table, was not confirmed from the DNA. TRBV21-1 corresponds to a pseudogene. This CDR3 has 16 residues. In nucleotides, the CDR3 is TGTGCCAGCAATACAGGGGCTCCCCTCCTTTACAATGAGCAGTTCTTC. This sequence encodes CASNTGAPLLYNEQFF.

V and J are TRBV6-5 and TRBJ2-7; D is ambiguous. Germline V lookup: CDR1 MNHEY, CDR2 SVGAGI. Trimming removed 8 bases at V and 0 bases at J, with 11 bases between. The CDR3 contains 13 residues. DNA of the CDR3: TGTGCCAGCGGAATTAGGAGCTCCTACGAGCAGTACTTC. This translates into CASGIRSSYEQYF.

Concerning this clone itself: Other DNA sequences in the same sample also yield this CDR3. The V and J genes are TRBV5-4 and TRBJ2-1, with TRBD2 identical over 10 bases. The V gene's germline CDR1 is SGHNT and CDR2 YYREEE (reference sequence). The CDR3 contains 15 residues. V trimming: 3 bases; J trimming: 2 bases; junction bases outside the gene matches: 2. CDR3 loop: CASSWTSGTYNEQFF. The CDR3 DNA sequence: TGTGCCAGCAGCTGGACTAGCGGTACCTACAATGAGCAGTTCTTC.